This TCR beta chain was sequenced for a study of early T cells in non-severe SARS-CoV-2 infection. This clonotype was recorded only once. This may be a read error: a much more frequent sequence differs by one nucleotide. Tagging with unique molecular identifiers was applied to individual cDNA molecules. TCRdb passed the 5' RACE reads through MiXCR, listing each CDR3 protein once. The sample shows around 80,000 distinct CDR3 sequences, roughly 12% of them seen only once. This receptor was taken from an adult who was a healthcare worker with PCR-confirmed SARS-CoV-2 infection or an uninfected control (not recorded which). Sequencing was done on a sample of whole blood.

This chain's CDR3 is CTSSRQGTGELFF. As DNA, the CDR3 is TGTACCAGCAGCCGACAGGGAACCGGGGAGCTGTTTTTT. The chain combines TRBV12-3 or TRBV12-4 with TRBJ2-2; TRBD1 matches at 7 bases. The CDR3 sequence is 13 residues long.